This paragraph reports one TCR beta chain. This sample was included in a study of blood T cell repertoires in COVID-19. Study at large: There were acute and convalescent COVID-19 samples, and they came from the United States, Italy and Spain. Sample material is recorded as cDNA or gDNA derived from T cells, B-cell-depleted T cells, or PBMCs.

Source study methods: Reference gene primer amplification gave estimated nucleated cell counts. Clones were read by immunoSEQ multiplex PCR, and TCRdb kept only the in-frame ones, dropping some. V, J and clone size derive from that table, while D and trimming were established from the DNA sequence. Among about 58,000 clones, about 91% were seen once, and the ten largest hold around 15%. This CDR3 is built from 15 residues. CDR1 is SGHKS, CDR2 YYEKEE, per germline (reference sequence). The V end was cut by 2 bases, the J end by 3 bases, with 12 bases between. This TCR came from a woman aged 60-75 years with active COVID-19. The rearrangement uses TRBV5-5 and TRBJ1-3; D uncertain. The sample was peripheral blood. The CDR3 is CASSFWTGDGNTIYF. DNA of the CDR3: TGTGCCAGCAGCTTCTGGACCGGGGATGGAAACACCATATATTTT.